Below are 13 T cell receptor beta chains sequenced from a single sample in a study of shared clonotypes between healthy human individuals (dated by TCRdb to about 2020). Libraries were prepared through the immunoSEQ multiplex PCR assay. Not all clones reach the TCRdb copy of this immuneACCESS table, which keeps in-frame sequences only. Checked studies attribute under half of the gap to unresolved V genes and leave the rest unexplained. The sample table shows about 980,000 clones, and more than 75% are seen once. The ten top clones hold about 1.5% of the sample. Source material: memory CD4+ T cells sorted from blood. According to the study, the label for this sample's cell subset or site signals: CD45RA-negative fraction. These receptors were taken from a man aged 18 to 29 in good health.

The chain is built from TRBV4-3 and TRBJ1-1; 7 bases map to TRBD1. V was clipped by 1 base and J by 0 bases; unmatched bases: 2. This CDR3 comprises 15 residues. Germline V gene sequence: CDR1 LGHNA, CDR2 YSLEER. The CDR3 region is CASSQADRVNTEAFF. As DNA, the CDR3 is TGCGCCAGCAGCCAAGCTGACAGGGTGAACACTGAAGCTTTCTTT.

The rearrangement links TRBV5-1 to TRBJ1-4; 12 nucleotides line up with TRBD1. Trimming removed 4 bases from V and 4 bases from J; junction bases left unmatched: 5. The CDR3 covers 16 residues. The germline V gene has CDR1 SGHRS and CDR2 YFSETQ. The CDR3 DNA sequence: TGCGCCAGCAGCCCGGGACAGGGGGCAGGTAATGAAAAACTGTTTTTT. Residues: CASSPGQGAGNEKLFF.

This chain links TRBV4-1 with TRBJ1-4; no reliable D call. V dropped 5 bases and J dropped 8 bases, with 12 bases sitting between them. Germline CDR1 is MGHRA and CDR2 is YSYEKL. The CDR3 has 13 amino acids. The CDR3 protein is CASSATDWEKLFF. CDR3 bases: TGCGCCAGCAGCGCAACCGACTGGGAAAAACTGTTTTTT.

This clone occurred once. The chain couples TRBV5-5 to TRBJ2-2, with TRBD1 identical over 7 bases. Germline V lookup: CDR1 SGHKS, CDR2 YYEKEE (reference sequence). This CDR3 has 14 residues. Trimming removed 4 bases from V and 4 bases from J; junction bases left unmatched: 4. This CDR3 is CASSLGQRTGELFF. The CDR3 nucleotides are TGTGCCAGCAGCCTGGGACAGCGCACCGGGGAGCTGTTTTTT.

The V call is TRBV29-1, the J call TRBJ2-7, with D perhaps matching TRBD2 (7 bases). This CDR3 comprises 11 residues. Germline V gene data show CDR1 as SQVTM and CDR2 as ANQGSEA. The V and J ends lost 0 bases and 12 bases respectively, with 12 bases between them. CDR3 in amino acids: CSVEDAGARYF. The DNA for the CDR3 is TGCAGCGTTGAAGACGCGGGGGCCCGGTACTTC.

The rearrangement joins TRBV5-1 to TRBJ2-5, with 9 bases lining up with TRBD2. Germline trimming cut 5 bases from V and 5 bases from J; bases unmatched to any gene: 16. Per germline, CDR1 SGHRS and CDR2 YFSETQ. The CDR3 sequence is 17 residues long. The CDR3 nucleotides read TGCGCCAGCAGTACGAGTATTGGCGGGGGGGCTGAGGAGACCCAGTACTTC. Protein sequence: CASSTSIGGGAEETQYF.

This clone was seen just once. CDR3: CASRQTGFSGANVLTF. The CDR3 DNA reads as TGTGCCAGCAGGCAAACAGGGTTCTCTGGGGCCAACGTCCTGACTTTC. The chain carries TRBV7-9 and TRBJ2-6, with TRBD1 as a possible D gene (6 bases). Germline-derived CDR1 and CDR2 are SEHNR and FQNEAQ (reference sequence). Trimming cost V 6 bases and J 0 bases, with 12 bases left between them. This CDR3 has 16 residues.

The rearrangement joins TRBV6-6 to TRBJ1-1; the D gene is possibly TRBD1 (6 bases). The CDR3 totals 13 residues. Trimming took 7 bases from V and 3 from J, leaving 12 bases between them. Germline CDR1 is MNHNY and CDR2 is SVGAGI (reference sequence). The CDR3 DNA sequence: TGTGCCAGCATCGGGGGGCTTTACACTGAAGCTTTCTTT. It codes for CASIGGLYTEAFF.

Points on this clone: Different DNA sequences within this sample yield the same CDR3. The chain links TRBV2 to TRBJ2-5, with D unclear. V shed 6 bases and J shed 5 bases, with 7 bases lying between them. The CDR3 runs 11 residues. Per germline, CDR1 SNHLY and CDR2 FYNNEI. The CDR3 here is CASSVRETQYF. CDR3 DNA: TGTGCCAGCAGCGTAAGGGAGACCCAGTACTTC. Based on the CDR3 plus reference TRBV2 and TRBJ2-5, the full variable domain is EPEVTQTPSHQVTQMGQEVILRCVPISNHLYFYWYRQILGQKVEFLVSFYNNEISEKSEIFDDQFSVERPDGSNFTLKIRSTKLEDSAMYFCASSVRETQYFGPGTRLLVL.

The rearrangement joins TRBV11-2 to TRBJ2-7, with TRBD2 as a possible D gene (6 bases). Germline CDR1 SGHAT, CDR2 FQNNGV. The germline V and J ends were trimmed by 6 bases and 0 bases, with 15 bases remaining between them. The CDR3 is 15 amino acids. This CDR3 is CASRAGLLFSYEQYF. The CDR3 nucleotides read TGTGCCAGCAGGGCGGGACTCCTCTTCTCCTACGAGCAGTACTTC.

CDR3 bases: TGTGCCAGCACTTCACAGGAAGCGGGGGCTTTCTTT. Translating gives CASTSQEAGAFF. The rearrangement joins TRBV28 to TRBJ1-1; tentative D call: TRBD1 (5 bases). CDR3 length: 12 residues. The V and J ends lost 7 bases and 11 bases respectively, with 17 bases between them. In germline, CDR1 is MDHEN, CDR2 SYDVKM.

For the CDR3, the DNA is TGTGCCAGCAGCTTGGTAGATGGGCGGGACTATGGCTACACCTTC. Protein: CASSLVDGRDYGYTF. The V gene is TRBV5-4, the J gene TRBJ1-2, with no clear D. CDR1 is SGHNT and CDR2 is YYREEE in the germline V gene (reference sequence). This CDR3 has 15 amino acids. Trimming cost V 0 bases and J 3 bases, with 12 bases left between them.

The chain carries TRBV5-6 and TRBJ2-2; 10 positions match TRBD1. This CDR3 is 18 amino acids long. Germline loops: CDR1 SGHDT, CDR2 YYEEEE. Losses at the gene ends were 0 bases for V and 5 bases for J; bases not matched to a gene: 10. The CDR3 DNA is TGTGCCAGCAGCTTGGAGGGTTCGGGACAGGGGAAAACCGGGGAGCTGTTTTTT. It yields the protein CASSLEGSGQGKTGELFF.